One T cell receptor (beta chain) is described in this entry. V was shortened by 5 bases and J by 0 bases, with 14 bases between the two germline ends. Germline values: CDR1 LNHDA, CDR2 SQIVND (reference sequence). This CDR3 is 16 amino acids long. This sample was included in a study of blood T cell repertoires in COVID-19. Study details: Both acute and convalescent COVID-19 samples were obtained from the United States, Italy and Spain.

Clones were read by immunoSEQ multiplex PCR, and TCRdb kept only the in-frame ones, dropping some. The table lists fewer than 250,000 clones, around 80% of them singletons. The sample consisted of peripheral blood. The chain has TRBV19 and TRBJ2-1; tentative D call: TRBD2 (5 bases). The clonotype comes from a woman between 45 and 60 years old with acute or convalescent COVID-19. CDR3 loop: CASSRRSGSSYNEQFF. The CDR3 DNA reads TGTGCCAGTAGTCGACGGTCGGGGAGCTCCTACAATGAGCAGTTCTTC.